One and the same sample provided the 24 T cell receptor beta chains below, sequenced in a study of T cells after yellow fever vaccination. In TCRdb, the 5' RACE reads were re-called with MiXCR into one record per CDR3 protein. There are some 300,000 distinct CDR3 sequences in the sample; 8.5% to 10% occur only once, and approximately 3.5% lies in the top ten. Specimen: CD4+ T cells sorted from PBMCs, collected 5 days after the yellow fever booster vaccination. Source of these receptors: a man aged 18-30 years who received the YFV17D yellow fever vaccine.

The table lists this clonotype with many counts. J is TRBJ2-3 and V is TRBV7-2; no clear D gene. The germline V and J ends were trimmed by 0 bases and 4 bases, with 8 bases remaining between them. This CDR3 contains 14 residues. CDR1 and CDR2 (germline): SGHTA, FQGNSA. The CDR3 is CASSLAIQADTQYF. As DNA, the CDR3 is TGTGCCAGCAGCTTAGCCATCCAAGCAGATACGCAGTATTTT.

The genes are TRBV15 and TRBJ1-1, with D unresolved. V shed 7 bases and J shed 3 bases, with 12 bases lying between them. The CDR3 extends over 13 amino acids. Per the germline V gene, CDR1 is LNHNV and CDR2 is YYDKDF (reference sequence). CDR3 DNA: TGTGCCACCACCGAGTGGTGGGACACTGAAGCTTTCTTT. Translating it yields CATTEWWDTEAFF.

This rearrangement joins TRBV4-2 to TRBJ2-1; 7 bases match TRBD2. This CDR3 contains 17 residues. V trimming: 3 bases; J trimming: 0 bases; junction bases outside the gene matches: 8. CDR1 is LGHNA, CDR2 YNFKEQ, per germline. CDR3 residues: CASSQGGGGSSYNEQFF. In DNA form, the CDR3 reads TGTGCCAGCAGCCAGGGCGGCGGGGGAAGCTCCTACAATGAGCAGTTCTTC.

This clonotype was seen many times. The rearrangement uses TRBV7-2 and TRBJ2-1; 14 nucleotides line up with TRBD2. V lost 11 bases, J lost 6 bases, and 3 bases stayed unmatched. CDR1 and CDR2 (germline): SGHTA, FQGNSA. The CDR3 spans 13 residues. The CDR3 reads CAGGTSGGNEQFF. In DNA form, the CDR3 reads TGTGCCGGAGGGACTAGCGGGGGCAATGAGCAGTTCTTC.

The chain employs TRBV4-2 and TRBJ2-2; TRBD1 aligns across 8 bases. This CDR3 has 13 amino acids. V shed 10 bases, J shed 8 bases, and the junction held 9 bases outside the gene matches. Germline CDR1 reads LGHNA; CDR2 reads YNFKEQ. The CDR3 DNA sequence: TGTGCCACTTCCCAGGGGGCGCGTGGGGAGCTGTTTTTT. It is translated as CATSQGARGELFF.

The sample holds a few counts of this clonotype. This rearrangement joins TRBV6-5 to TRBJ1-1, with D possibly matching TRBD1 (6 bases). The V gene's germline CDR1 is MNHEY and CDR2 SVGAGI. The CDR3 has 12 residues. The V end lost 6 bases, the J end lost 8 bases, and 13 bases lay between the germline ends. The CDR3 here is CASSTTGSEAFF. CDR3 nucleotides: TGTGCCAGCAGCACTACAGGGTCCGAAGCTTTCTTT.

This clonotype was counted many times. This chain links TRBV29-1 with TRBJ1-2; D unresolved. The V gene's germline CDR1 is SQVTM and CDR2 ANQGSEA. There are 13 residues in the CDR3. V lost 1 base and J 7 bases, leaving 13 bases between the germline ends. The CDR3 protein is CSVEVDTFRGYTF. The CDR3 DNA reads TGCAGCGTTGAAGTTGACACTTTCCGTGGCTACACCTTC.

This clonotype was recorded a few times. The genes are TRBV7-2 and TRBJ2-5; 7 bases agree with TRBD1. V lost 3 bases, J lost 3 bases, and 4 bases stayed unmatched. The CDR3 runs to 14 residues. Per germline, CDR1 SGHTA and CDR2 FQGNSA. The CDR3 spells CASSFQGTEETQYF. The CDR3, as DNA: TGTGCCAGCAGCTTCCAAGGGACAGAAGAGACCCAGTACTTC.

The V call is TRBV4-3, the J call TRBJ2-3, with D tentatively TRBD2 (7 bases). From germline, CDR1 is LGHNA and CDR2 YSLEER. Trimming shortened V by 4 bases and J by 6 bases, and 17 bases separated the two germline ends. The CDR3 has 15 residues. CDR3 coding DNA: TGCGCCAGCAGCCGGGGGGGCGGGGCGCTGGATACGCAGTATTTT. It translates to CASSRGGGALDTQYF.

V usage is TRBV5-1 and J usage is TRBJ2-6, with D possibly TRBD1 on 6 matching bases. This CDR3 spans 16 amino acids. V lost 7 bases and J 1 base, leaving 15 bases between the germline ends. In germline, CDR1 is SGHRS, CDR2 YFSETQ. The CDR3 spells CASGGTGLSGANVLTF. The CDR3, as DNA: TGCGCCAGCGGGGGAACAGGGCTTTCTGGGGCCAACGTCCTGACTTTC.

This rearrangement joins TRBV11-3 to TRBJ2-5; 7 nucleotides line up with TRBD2. The CDR3 contains 13 residues. V shed 6 bases and J 5 bases; nucleotides not matched to a gene: 6. Germline CDR1 and CDR2: SGHNT and YENEEA. This chain's CDR3 is CASSRVLAETQYF. CDR3 in DNA: TGTGCCAGCAGTCGGGTACTAGCGGAGACCCAGTACTTC.

The V gene is TRBV9, the J gene TRBJ2-7; 12 nucleotides align to TRBD2. The germline CDR1 and CDR2 sequences are SGDLS and YYNGEE. There are 12 residues in the CDR3. The CDR3 loop is CVTSGGLYEQYV. The CDR3, as DNA: TGTGTGACTAGCGGGGGCCTGTACGAGCAGTACGTC.

DNA of the CDR3: TGTGCCAGTAGTCCCACCCTGGGGGCCAACGTCCTGACTTTC. Translated: CASSPTLGANVLTF. The chain combines TRBV19 with TRBJ2-6; D ambiguous. CDR1 and CDR2 from the germline V gene are LNHDA and SQIVND (reference sequence). The CDR3 has 14 residues. Between the trimmed V and J ends, which lost 5 bases and 4 bases, there was a span of 9 bases.

This clonotype was recorded at least ten times. The V and J genes are TRBV7-2 and TRBJ1-2; D is undetermined. Germline loops: CDR1 SGHTA, CDR2 FQGNSA. The CDR3 is 12 residues long. Between the trimmed V and J ends, which lost 5 bases and 2 bases, there was a span of 6 bases. CDR3 amino acids: CASSHSNYGYTF. CDR3 DNA sequence: TGTGCCAGCAGCCATTCGAACTATGGCTACACCTTC.

This clonotype was observed a handful of times. V usage is TRBV5-1 and J usage is TRBJ1-1; possibly TRBD1 for D (5 bases). Per the germline V gene, CDR1 is SGHRS and CDR2 is YFSETQ. The CDR3 is made up of 14 amino acids. Trimming took off 6 bases at V and 0 bases at J, with 12 bases between the two ends. CDR3 DNA: TGCGCCAGCATCCGGGACCTACTGAACACTGAAGCTTTCTTT. Translation gives CASIRDLLNTEAFF. Together with reference TRBV5-1 and TRBJ1-1, the CDR3 gives the full variable domain: KAGVTQTPRYLIKTRGQQVTLSCSPISGHRSVSWYQQTPGQGLQFLFEYFSETQRNKGNFPGRFSGRQFSNSRSEMNVSTLELGDSALYLCASIRDLLNTEAFFGQGTRLTVV.

This clonotype has ten or more counts. The chain is built from TRBV7-9 and TRBJ2-7, with D unclear. This CDR3 contains 11 residues. CDR1 is SEHNR, CDR2 FQNEAQ, per germline (reference sequence). The V end lost 3 bases, the J end lost 5 bases, and 5 bases lay between the germline ends. The CDR3 protein is CASSFLDEQYF. CDR3 bases: TGTGCCAGCAGCTTCTTGGACGAGCAGTACTTC.

In this sample, this clonotype turned up many times. V gene TRBV20-1 combines with J gene TRBJ2-2, with 7 bases identical to TRBD2. Germline V lookup: CDR1 DFQATT, CDR2 SNEGSKA (reference sequence). The V and J ends lost 2 bases and 2 bases, in that order; junction bases with no gene match: 8. The CDR3 loop spans 16 amino acids. The CDR3 coding sequence is TGCAGTGCTAGACCCCTAGCGGCCGAAAACACCGGGGAGCTGTTTTTT. Translation gives CSARPLAAENTGELFF.

The chain is built from TRBV20-1 and TRBJ1-2; TRBD1 is a possible D gene (5 bases). Trimming cost V 1 base and J 9 bases, with 18 bases left between them. Germline V lookup: CDR1 DFQATT, CDR2 SNEGSKA (reference sequence). The CDR3 runs to 14 residues. In DNA form, the CDR3 reads TGCAGTGCTAGAGTTGCGGGAAGGGACGAGAGCTACACCTTC. Its protein product is CSARVAGRDESYTF.

This clonotype came up many times. The CDR3 reads CASSVSAADSRLYGYTF. CDR3 nucleotides: TGTGCCAGCAGTGTTTCAGCAGCGGACAGCCGCTTGTATGGCTACACCTTC. The chain has TRBV27 and TRBJ1-2; a weak D match, TRBD1 (6 bases). Per the germline V gene, CDR1 is MNHEY and CDR2 is SMNVEV (reference sequence). This CDR3 region has 17 residues. Trimming removed 5 bases from V and 5 bases from J, with 24 bases in between.

This clonotype has only a few counts. The chain employs TRBV15 and TRBJ2-5; D is possibly TRBD1 or TRBD2 (5 bases each). V gave up 3 bases and J gave up 0 bases, with 14 bases separating them. This CDR3 is built from 16 residues. In germline, CDR1 is LNHNV, CDR2 YYDKDF (reference sequence). The CDR3 loop is CATSRLGTGHQETQYF. The CDR3 DNA sequence: TGTGCCACCAGCAGGCTGGGGACGGGACACCAAGAGACCCAGTACTTC.

This clonotype was picked up a small number of times. This chain joins TRBV7-3 and TRBJ2-5; D is unclear. Germline V gene lookup returns CDR1 SGHTA and CDR2 FQGTGA. V was cut by 5 bases and J by 2 bases, with 9 bases left in between. This CDR3 is built from 13 residues. The DNA of the CDR3 is TGTGCCAGCAGCCTGACTCAGCAAGAGACCCAGTACTTC. It is translated as CASSLTQQETQYF.

This clonotype was observed a few times. The chain couples TRBV6-2 or TRBV6-3 to TRBJ2-3; 8 bases are shared with TRBD2. Germline CDR1 is MNHEY and CDR2 is SVGEGT. The CDR3 sequence is 14 residues long. J gave up 4 bases and V 4 bases, and 4 bases lay outside the gene matches. For the CDR3, the DNA is TGTGCCAGCAGTTTGGCTAGCGGGCCAGATACGCAGTATTTT. This translates into CASSLASGPDTQYF.

The chain is built from TRBV20-1 and TRBJ1-1; tentative D call: TRBD1 (5 bases). From germline, CDR1 is DFQATT and CDR2 SNEGSKA (reference sequence). The CDR3 consists of 13 residues. Trimming removed 3 bases at V and 6 bases at J, with 14 bases between. The CDR3: CSASRQGVAEAFF. For the CDR3, the DNA is TGCAGTGCTAGCCGGCAGGGCGTGGCTGAAGCTTTCTTT.

The genes are TRBV7-2 and TRBJ2-2; the D is unclear. The CDR3 totals 15 residues. Trimming pared 1 base from V and 4 bases from J, leaving 10 bases between. CDR1 SGHTA and CDR2 FQGNSA come from the germline V gene. CDR3 in amino acids: CASSLETWGTGELFF. CDR3 DNA: TGTGCCAGCAGCTTAGAGACATGGGGCACCGGGGAGCTGTTTTTT.